This T cell receptor beta chain was identified during a study of long-term antiretroviral therapy in people with HIV. Whole-study context: Earliest sampling preceded the 2015 immediate-ART recommendation by about a decade. Study-level points and caveats: Investigators report no available data on ART adherence, viral resistance or therapy changes.

Germline assignment: CDR1 MNHEY and CDR2 SVGAGI. Trimming took 4 bases from V and 5 from J; bases not matched to a gene: 4. The CDR3 runs to 14 residues. Concerning this clone itself: Its antigen is undetermined.

Held in samples before DNA extraction were roughly 1-10 million cryopreserved PBMC. At the survey level, the v3.0 immunoSEQ assay was run. The table came from immunoSEQ multiplex PCR; TCRdb's copy has only in-frame clones and leaves some out. The top ten clones hold about a fifth of a sample with approximately 16,000 clones, around four fifths of them seen once. The chain is built from TRBV6-5 and TRBJ1-4; TRBD1 matches at 7 bases. The source material was unsorted PBMCs, sampled 2.1 years after starting antiretroviral therapy. This sequence was found in a middle-aged man with HIV. The CDR3 coding sequence is TGTGCCAGCAGTTTGACAGGGCCAAATGAAAAACTGTTTTTT. It codes for CASSLTGPNEKLFF.